These 2 T cell receptor beta chains originate from one sample sequenced in a study of glioma-infiltrating T cells. The iRepertoire nested amplicon-rescue multiplex PCR amplified TCR alpha and beta CDR3s from RNA. From the multiplex PCR reads, TCRdb called clonotypes with MiXCR, one entry per CDR3 protein. The sample records over 140,000 distinct CDR3 sequences, approximately 40% being singletons. Material for sequencing was glioma tissue, nonneoplastic brain tissue, or PBMCs (not recorded which). Source of these receptors: a human donor with low-grade glioma or glioblastoma, undergoing nonglioma brain surgery, or in good health (not recorded which).

J is TRBJ1-1 and V is TRBV7-8; D call uncertain. The CDR3 sequence is 16 residues long. The germline gives CDR1 SGHVS, CDR2 FQNEAQ. V shed 6 bases and J shed 0 bases, with 17 bases lying between them. CDR3 bases: TGTGCCAGCAGGCCATGGACGGAACTCCTGAACACTGAAGCTTTCTTT. It specifies CASRPWTELLNTEAFF.

This clonotype showed up just a few times. The V and J genes are TRBV7-2 and TRBJ1-6; 7 bases are shared with TRBD1. The length of the CDR3 is 14 residues. J was trimmed by 7 bases and V by 2 bases; bases with no gene match: 2. Germline V gene sequence: CDR1 SGHTA, CDR2 FQGNSA. CDR3 protein: CASSLRGPNSPLHF. DNA for the CDR3: TGTGCCAGCAGCTTAAGGGGGCCGAATTCACCCCTCCACTTT.